These T cell receptor beta chains were read from a single sample in a study of CXCR3-negative and CXCR3-positive naive CD8 T cells. TCRdb processed the 5' RACE reads again and assigns one entry to each CDR3 protein, with no DNA. Its listing shows fewer than 65,000 distinct CDR3 sequences. Material for sequencing was naive CXCR3+ CD8+ T cells from blood. The receptors originated from a human donor in good health. Some clones in this sample may be carry-over from other donors' samples. CDR3s include the opening cysteine and the closing phenylalanine or tryptophan.

cdr3_aa,j_call,cdr3_length,v_call
CASSSEGTWVTDTQYF,TRBJ2-3,16,TRBV5-1
CSVEPETGNAEAFF,TRBJ1-1,14,TRBV29-1
CSVAGTGFSDTQYF,TRBJ2-3,14,TRBV29-1
CASTLGAVAYEQYF,TRBJ2-7,14,TRBV7-9
CASSFGGWNEQFF,TRBJ2-1,13,TRBV27
CASSLGTSSSSYEQYF,TRBJ2-7,16,TRBV4-3
CASSDRLADNTGELFF,TRBJ2-2,16,TRBV10-1
CASSFSREEQENQYF,TRBJ2-5,15,TRBV12-3/TRBV12-4
CSDGPPSLYGYTF,TRBJ1-2,13,TRBV29-1
CASSPSDMTVYNEQFF,TRBJ2-1,16,TRBV7-8
CATSRDPTDQETQYF,TRBJ2-5,15,TRBV15
CASSPPIGETQYF,TRBJ2-5,13,TRBV11-3
CASSSQGTEAFF,TRBJ1-1,12,TRBV9
CASGLGLAGVSTDTQYF,TRBJ2-3,17,TRBV12-5
CASSLALAGDGHTGELFF,TRBJ2-2,18,TRBV11-2
CSVKLGQGSDEQYF,TRBJ2-7,14,TRBV29-1
CASSLPTSGDYTDTQYF,TRBJ2-3,17,TRBV4-1
CSVQTMTGNTGELFF,TRBJ2-2,15,TRBV29-1
CSARDRQTDAGTQYF,TRBJ2-3,15,TRBV20-1
CSASDREHTEAFF,TRBJ1-1,13,TRBV29-1
CASSIPGGEQFF,TRBJ2-1,12,TRBV19
CSVIPISDRSSYEQYF,TRBJ2-7,16,TRBV29-1
CASSPRGLYEQYF,TRBJ2-7,13,TRBV19
CASNPAATETQYF,TRBJ2-5,13,TRBV6-2/TRBV6-3
CASSLGDREQSSYEQYF,TRBJ2-7,17,TRBV5-1
CASSYLGGGTNEQFF,TRBJ2-1,15,TRBV6-2/TRBV6-3
CSVDSGEYGQFF,TRBJ2-1,12,TRBV29-1
CASSQGRSGRIAYEQYF,TRBJ2-7,17,TRBV4-2
CASSALLAGGYYNEQFF,TRBJ2-1,17,TRBV7-6
CSVNYGYEQYF,TRBJ2-7,11,TRBV29-1
CASSSGLDNEQFF,TRBJ2-1,13,TRBV7-9
CASNTNGLRGGDTGELFF,TRBJ2-2,18,TRBV12-3/TRBV12-4
CASSLAVYEQYF,TRBJ2-7,12,TRBV12-3/TRBV12-4
CASSPAGDTQYF,TRBJ2-3,12,TRBV13
CASSKELAGSTDTQYF,TRBJ2-3,16,TRBV7-2
CASSEHRLFETQYF,TRBJ2-5,14,TRBV25-1
CSALDYIQYEQYF,TRBJ2-7,13,TRBV29-1
CASSLVPLGTGAGELFF,TRBJ2-2,17,TRBV7-6
CASSFGTGYNEQFF,TRBJ2-1,14,TRBV27
CSAVPLGMDTGELFF,TRBJ2-2,15,TRBV29-1
CASSHPTGDRADTQYF,TRBJ2-3,16,TRBV14